This paragraph covers one TCR beta chain sequence. Trimming left V 3 bases short and J 5 bases short, with 16 bases between. CDR1 is ENHRY, CDR2 SYGVKD, per germline. This CDR3 is built from 15 residues. Blood libraries mostly used about 500 ng genomic DNA, six replicates each. TCRdb's table, derived via immunoSEQ multiplex PCR, lists solely in-frame clones and lacks some. The data contain fewer than 15,000 clones, approximately 72% of them singletons. The data originate from a study of neoadjuvant anti-PD-1 for oral cavity cancer. Overall study: Nivolumab at 3 mg/kg was mostly given biweekly, three to four doses, pre-surgery.

As to time point: after neoadjuvant nivolumab, at surgical resection. The V and J genes are TRBV10-3 and TRBJ2-5; perhaps TRBD2 as D (6 bases). The source was PBMCs, collected after nivolumab (anti-PD-1) treatment. The sequence derives from a person between 40 and 85 years old with oral cavity squamous cell carcinoma. CDR3 nucleotide sequence: TGTGCCATCAGTGATCCAGCGGGTGGGTCGGAGACCCAGTACTTC. Translated: CAISDPAGGSETQYF.